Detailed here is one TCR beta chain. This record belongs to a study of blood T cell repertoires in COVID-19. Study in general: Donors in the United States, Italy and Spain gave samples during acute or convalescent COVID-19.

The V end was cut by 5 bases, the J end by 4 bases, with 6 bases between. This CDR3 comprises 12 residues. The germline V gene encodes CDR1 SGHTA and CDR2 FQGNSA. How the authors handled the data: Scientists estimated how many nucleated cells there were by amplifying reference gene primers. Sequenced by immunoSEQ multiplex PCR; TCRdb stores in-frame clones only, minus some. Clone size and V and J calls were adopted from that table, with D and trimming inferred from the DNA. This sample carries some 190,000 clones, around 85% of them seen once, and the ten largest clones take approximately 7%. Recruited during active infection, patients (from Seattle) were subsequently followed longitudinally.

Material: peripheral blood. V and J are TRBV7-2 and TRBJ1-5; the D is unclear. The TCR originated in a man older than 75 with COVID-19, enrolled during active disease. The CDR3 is CASSPRNQPQHF. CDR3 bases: TGTGCCAGCAGCCCTCGTAATCAGCCCCAGCATTTT.